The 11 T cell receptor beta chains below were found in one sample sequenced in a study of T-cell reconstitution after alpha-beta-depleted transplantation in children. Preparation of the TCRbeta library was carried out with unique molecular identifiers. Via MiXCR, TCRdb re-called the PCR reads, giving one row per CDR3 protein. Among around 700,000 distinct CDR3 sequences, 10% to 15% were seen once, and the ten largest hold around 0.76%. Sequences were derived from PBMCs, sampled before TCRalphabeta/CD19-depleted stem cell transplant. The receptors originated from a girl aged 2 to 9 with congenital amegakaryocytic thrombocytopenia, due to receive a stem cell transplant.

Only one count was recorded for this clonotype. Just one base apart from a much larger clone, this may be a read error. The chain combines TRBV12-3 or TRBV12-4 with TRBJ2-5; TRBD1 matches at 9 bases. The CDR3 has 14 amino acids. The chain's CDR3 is CGSSIRTGEETQYF. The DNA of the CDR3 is TGTGGCAGCAGTATTCGGACAGGGGAAGAGACCCAGTACTTC.

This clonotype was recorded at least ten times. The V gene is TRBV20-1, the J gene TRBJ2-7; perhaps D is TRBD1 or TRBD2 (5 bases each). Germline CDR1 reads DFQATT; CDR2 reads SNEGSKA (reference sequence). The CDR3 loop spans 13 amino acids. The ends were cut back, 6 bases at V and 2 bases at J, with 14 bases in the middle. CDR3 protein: CSARDPEPYEQYF. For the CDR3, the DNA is TGCAGTGCCCGGGACCCGGAACCCTACGAGCAGTACTTC.

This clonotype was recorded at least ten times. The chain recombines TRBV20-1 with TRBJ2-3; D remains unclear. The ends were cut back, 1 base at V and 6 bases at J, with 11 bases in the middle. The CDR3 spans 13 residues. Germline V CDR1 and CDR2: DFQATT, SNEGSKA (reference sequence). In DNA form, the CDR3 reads TGCAGTGCTAGAGGAGACGGTTTGGATACGCAGTATTTT. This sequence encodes CSARGDGLDTQYF.

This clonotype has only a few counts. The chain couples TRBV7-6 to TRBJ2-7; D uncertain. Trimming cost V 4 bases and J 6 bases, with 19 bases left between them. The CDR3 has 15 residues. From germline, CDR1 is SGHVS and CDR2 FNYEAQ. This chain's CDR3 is CASSYTAGTFLEQYF. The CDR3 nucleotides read TGTGCCAGCAGCTATACGGCAGGAACCTTCCTCGAGCAGTACTTC.

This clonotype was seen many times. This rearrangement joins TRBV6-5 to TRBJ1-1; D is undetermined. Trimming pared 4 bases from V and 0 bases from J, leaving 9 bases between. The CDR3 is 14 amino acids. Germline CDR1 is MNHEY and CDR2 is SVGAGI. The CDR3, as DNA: TGTGCCAGCAGTTTAAGACCCATGAACACTGAAGCTTTCTTT. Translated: CASSLRPMNTEAFF.

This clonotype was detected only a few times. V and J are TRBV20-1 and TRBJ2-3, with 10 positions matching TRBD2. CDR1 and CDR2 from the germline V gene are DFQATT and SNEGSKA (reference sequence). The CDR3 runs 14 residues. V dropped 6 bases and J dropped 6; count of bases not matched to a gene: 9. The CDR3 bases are TGCAGTGCCAGAAGGACTAGCGGTTCCGATACGCAGTATTTT. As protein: CSARRTSGSDTQYF.

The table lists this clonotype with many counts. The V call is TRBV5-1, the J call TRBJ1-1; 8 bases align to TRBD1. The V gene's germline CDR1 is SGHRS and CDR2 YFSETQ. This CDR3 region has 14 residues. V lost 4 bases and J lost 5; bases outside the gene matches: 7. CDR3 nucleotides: TGCGCCAGCAGCCCAGGGGGCTCGCGGACTGAAGCTTTCTTT. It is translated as CASSPGGSRTEAFF.

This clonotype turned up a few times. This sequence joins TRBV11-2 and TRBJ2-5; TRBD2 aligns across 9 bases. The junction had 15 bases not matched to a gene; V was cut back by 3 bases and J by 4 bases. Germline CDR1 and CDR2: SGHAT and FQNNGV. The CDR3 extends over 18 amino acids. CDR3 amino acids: CASSFQLAGLAKAETQYF. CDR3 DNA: TGTGCCAGCAGCTTCCAACTAGCGGGTCTGGCAAAAGCAGAGACCCAGTACTTC.

The CDR3 coding sequence is TGCGCCAGCAGGACCTCCGGGACTAGCGACTACAATGAGCAGTTCTTC. It yields the protein CASRTSGTSDYNEQFF. The chain employs TRBV5-1 and TRBJ2-1, with 10 bases matching TRBD2. The CDR3 length is 16 residues. Per germline, CDR1 SGHRS and CDR2 YFSETQ. The J segment lost 3 bases and the V segment lost 5 bases, leaving 8 bases of the junction unmatched.

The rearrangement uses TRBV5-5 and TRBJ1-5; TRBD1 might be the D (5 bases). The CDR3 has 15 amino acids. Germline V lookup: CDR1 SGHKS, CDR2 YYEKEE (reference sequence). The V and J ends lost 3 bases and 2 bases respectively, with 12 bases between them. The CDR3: CASSYFDSGNQPQHF. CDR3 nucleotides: TGTGCCAGCAGCTACTTCGACAGCGGCAATCAGCCCCAGCATTTT.

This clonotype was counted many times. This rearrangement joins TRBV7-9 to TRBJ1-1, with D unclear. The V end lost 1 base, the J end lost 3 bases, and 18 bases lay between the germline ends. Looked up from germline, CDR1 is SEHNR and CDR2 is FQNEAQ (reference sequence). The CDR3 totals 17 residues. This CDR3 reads CASSLVNLRVSDTEAFF. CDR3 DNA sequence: TGTGCCAGCAGCTTAGTTAATCTGAGGGTTTCGGACACTGAAGCTTTCTTT.